This passage covers 18 T cell receptor beta chains from one sample sequenced in a study of beta chain features in type 1 diabetes. As every portion of the isolated RNA was reverse transcribed, the sequencing read expressed TCRB transcripts. The data were produced by immunoSEQ multiplex PCR, yet TCRdb's version contains in-frame clones alone and is incomplete. The sample shows a few hundred thousand clones, 25% to 35% of them seen only once. The sequenced sample consisted of central memory CD4+ T cells from blood. These receptors were collected from a man in his thirties or forties in good health.

This clone was found many times. The chain joins TRBV2 to TRBJ1-1; D call uncertain. Germline V gives CDR1 SNHLY, CDR2 FYNNEI. The germline V and J ends were trimmed by 5 bases and 4 bases, with 14 bases remaining between them. This CDR3 is built from 14 residues. The CDR3 reads CASSTRERSTEAFF. CDR3 bases: TGTGCCAGCAGTACACGGGAGAGGTCCACTGAAGCTTTCTTT.

This clone was seen more than once but under ten times. The chain couples TRBV28 to TRBJ2-7, with 8 bases fitting TRBD2. Germline lookup yields CDR1 MDHEN and CDR2 SYDVKM. The J segment lost 7 bases and the V segment lost 6 bases, leaving 11 bases of the junction unmatched. The CDR3 is made up of 14 amino acids. CDR3 in amino acids: CASSTGAGGREQYF. Here the CDR3 DNA reads TGTGCCAGCAGCACCGGGGCGGGAGGTCGGGAGCAGTACTTC.

This sequence joins TRBV30 and TRBJ1-1; D gene ambiguous. V lost 2 bases and J 4 bases, leaving 14 bases between the germline ends. Germline V gene lookup returns CDR1 GTSNPN and CDR2 SVGIG (reference sequence). CDR3 length: 14 residues. CDR3 residues: CAWSPGVLGTEAFF. CDR3 coding DNA: TGTGCCTGGAGTCCCGGGGTGTTGGGCACTGAAGCTTTCTTT.

The table lists this clone with a few counts. The chain employs TRBV5-1 and TRBJ2-3; perhaps TRBD1 as D (6 bases). Germline CDR1 SGHRS, CDR2 YFSETQ. This CDR3 has 16 amino acids. Trimming removed 4 bases at V and 2 bases at J, with 17 bases between. As DNA, the CDR3 is TGCGCCAGCAGCCTCTCGGCAGGGGTAGCCACAGATACGCAGTATTTT. This gives the protein CASSLSAGVATDTQYF.

V usage is TRBV5-1 and J usage is TRBJ2-3; 10 positions match TRBD1. From germline, CDR1 is SGHRS and CDR2 YFSETQ. The CDR3 has 16 residues. Trimming took 0 bases from V and 2 from J; bases not matched to a gene: 3. CDR3 amino acids: CASSLGQGAHTDTQYF. The CDR3 DNA sequence: TGCGCCAGCAGCTTGGGACAGGGGGCGCACACAGATACGCAGTATTTT.

Ten or more counts support this clone. J is TRBJ2-5 and V is TRBV5-1; D is unclear. Trimming shortened V by 4 bases and J by 5 bases, and 12 bases separated the two germline ends. This CDR3 contains 13 residues. Germline loops: CDR1 SGHRS, CDR2 YFSETQ. The CDR3 region is CASSPLAEETQYF. The DNA of the CDR3 is TGCGCCAGCAGCCCCCTGGCCGAGGAGACCCAGTACTTC.

The CDR3 sequence: CAWRLSGELFF. The DNA of the CDR3 is TGTGCCTGGAGGTTGTCCGGGGAGCTGTTTTTT. The V gene is TRBV30, the J gene TRBJ2-2; no clear D gene. This CDR3 region has 11 residues. The germline V gene encodes CDR1 GTSNPN and CDR2 SVGIG (reference sequence). V dropped 3 bases and J dropped 6 bases, with 5 bases sitting between them. Full variable domain (outside the CDR3, taken from reference TRBV30 and TRBJ2-2): SQTIHQWPATLVQPVGSPLSLECTVEGTSNPNLYWYRQAAGRGLQLLFYSVGIGQISSEVPQNLSASRPQDRQFILSSKKLLLSDSGFYLCAWRLSGELFFGEGSRLTVL.

This clone was seen ten or more times. V and J are TRBV2 and TRBJ1-1; no firm D call. V was pared by 2 bases and J by 11 bases, with 12 bases between. The CDR3 covers 12 residues. CDR1 and CDR2 (germline): SNHLY, FYNNEI. This CDR3 is CASSESRYQAFF. The CDR3 coding sequence is TGTGCCAGCAGTGAAAGTAGGTATCAGGCTTTCTTT.

With respect to this clone: At the DNA level, this CDR3 is encoded by other sequences in the same sample as well. The chain is built from TRBV7-2 and TRBJ1-1; D ambiguous. Germline assignment: CDR1 SGHTA and CDR2 FQGNSA. The CDR3 runs 11 residues. Trimming pared 1 base from V and 7 bases from J, leaving 4 bases between. CDR3 DNA: TGTGCCAGCAGCTTAGGGGATGAAGCTTTCTTT. This sequence encodes CASSLGDEAFF.

CDR3 DNA sequence: TGCGCCAGCAGCCAAGGAAGGACAGGGGGAGACGAGCAGTACTTC. As protein: CASSQGRTGGDEQYF. This chain joins TRBV4-3 and TRBJ2-7; 10 bases are a match to TRBD1. V trimming: 1 base; J trimming: 5 bases; junction bases outside the gene matches: 5. CDR1 LGHNA and CDR2 YSLEER come from the germline V gene. The CDR3 totals 15 residues.

This clone was detected a few times. The chain combines TRBV2 with TRBJ2-2, with D tentatively TRBD2 (5 bases). The CDR3 is made up of 13 amino acids. V was cut by 7 bases and J by 7 bases, with 13 bases left in between. Germline V gene lookup returns CDR1 SNHLY and CDR2 FYNNEI. CDR3 sequence (DNA): TGTGCCAGCACACCGACCGGGGTCGGGGAGCTGTTTTTT. Its protein is CASTPTGVGELFF.

The rearrangement links TRBV7-2 to TRBJ2-3; D might be TRBD2 (5 bases). CDR1 and CDR2 from the germline V gene are SGHTA and FQGNSA. Trimming took off 5 bases at V and 0 bases at J, with 12 bases between the two ends. This CDR3 has 15 amino acids. The CDR3 nucleotides read TGTGCCAGCAGCCCCGGGGTTGCTAGCACAGATACGCAGTATTTT. This sequence encodes CASSPGVASTDTQYF.

The gene calls are TRBV5-1 and TRBJ1-1; tentatively, D is TRBD1 (5 bases). The germline V and J ends were trimmed by 2 bases and 1 base, with 9 bases remaining between them. The CDR3 covers 14 residues. Germline CDR1 is SGHRS and CDR2 is YFSETQ. This chain's CDR3 is CASSLLTGNTEAFF. For the CDR3, the DNA is TGCGCCAGCAGCTTACTAACAGGGAACACTGAAGCTTTCTTT.

This clone has just a few counts. The chain combines TRBV7-2 with TRBJ1-5, with unresolved D. With 4 bases removed from V and 4 bases from J, the gap between germline ends came to 5 bases. Germline CDR1 is SGHTA and CDR2 is FQGNSA. The CDR3 covers 12 residues. CDR3 residues: CASSWQNQPQHF. DNA of the CDR3: TGTGCCAGCAGCTGGCAAAATCAGCCCCAGCATTTT.

The V gene is TRBV5-1, the J gene TRBJ2-3, with D uncertain. Trimming stripped 0 bases from V and 2 bases from J, with 7 bases between. Germline V gene lookup returns CDR1 SGHRS and CDR2 YFSETQ. The CDR3 has 14 amino acids. CDR3 sequence (DNA): TGCGCCAGCAGCTTGGCCAGCCCCACAGATACGCAGTATTTT. This gives the protein CASSLASPTDTQYF.

The chain has TRBV5-7 and TRBJ2-3; no clear D. TRBV5-7 counts as an open reading frame of uncertain function. Trimming removed 1 base from V and 2 bases from J, with 5 bases in between. The CDR3 runs to 13 residues. The CDR3 is CASSLWDTDTQYF. The CDR3 nucleotides read TGTGCCAGCAGCTTGTGGGACACAGATACGCAGTATTTT.

This chain connects TRBV10-3 to TRBJ2-7; 8 nucleotides match TRBD2. CDR1 and CDR2 from the germline V gene are ENHRY and SYGVKD. The trim removed 10 bases at V and 2 bases at J, leaving 7 bases unmatched. The CDR3 is 13 residues long. As DNA, the CDR3 is TGTGCCACAACGGGACTAGGAACCTACGAGCAGTACTTC. Protein: CATTGLGTYEQYF.

Points on this clone: This likely traces to a read error, being one base from a far larger clone. The same CDR3 can be traced to other DNA sequences in this sample. This rearrangement joins TRBV7-9 to TRBJ2-1; 8 nucleotides agree with TRBD2. This CDR3 has 19 residues. Germline loops: CDR1 SEHNR, CDR2 FQNEAQ (reference sequence). The CDR3 spells CASSPPVSGSFGSYNEQFF. Written as DNA, the CDR3 is TGCGCCAGCAGCCCTCCGGTCAGCGGGAGCTTCGGATCCTACAATGAGCAGTTCTTC.